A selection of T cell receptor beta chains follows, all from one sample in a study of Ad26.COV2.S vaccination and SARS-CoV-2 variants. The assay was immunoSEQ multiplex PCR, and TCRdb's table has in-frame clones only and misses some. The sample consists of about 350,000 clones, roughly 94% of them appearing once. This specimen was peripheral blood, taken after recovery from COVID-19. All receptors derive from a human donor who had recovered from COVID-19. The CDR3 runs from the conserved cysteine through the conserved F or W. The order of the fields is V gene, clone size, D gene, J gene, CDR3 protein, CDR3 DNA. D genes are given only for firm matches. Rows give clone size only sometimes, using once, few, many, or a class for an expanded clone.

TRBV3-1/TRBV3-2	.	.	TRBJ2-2	CASSQGRLRRTGELFF	TGTGCCAGCAGCCAAGGAAGGCTGCGGAGAACCGGGGAGCTGTTTTTT
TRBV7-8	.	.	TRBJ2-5	CASRAWQEGVETQYF	TGTGCCAGTCGAGCTTGGCAGGAGGGTGTGGAGACCCAGTACTTC
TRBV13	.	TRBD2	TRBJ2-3	CASSLRLAGVSSTDTQYF	TGTGCCAGCAGCTTACGTCTAGCGGGGGTGTCCAGCACAGATACGCAGTATTTT
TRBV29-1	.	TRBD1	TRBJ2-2	CSTRTGDTGELFF	TGCAGCACCCGGACAGGGGACACCGGGGAGCTGTTTTTT
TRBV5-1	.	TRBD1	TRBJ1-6	CASSVTGKPPLHF	TGCGCCAGCAGCGTGACAGGGAAACCACCCCTCCACTTT
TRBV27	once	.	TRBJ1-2	CASSLSEEGNYGYTF	TGTGCCAGCAGTTTATCGGAGGAGGGGAACTATGGCTACACCTTC
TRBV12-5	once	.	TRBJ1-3	CASGSPWGEGSGNTIYF	TGTGCTAGTGGTTCCCCATGGGGGGAGGGTTCTGGAAACACCATATATTTT
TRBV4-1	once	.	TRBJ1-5	CASSRGTNQPQHF	TGCGCCAGCAGCCGAGGGACCAATCAGCCCCAGCATTTT
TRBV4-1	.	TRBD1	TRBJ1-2	CASSQDNLHRGDYGYTF	TGCGCCAGCAGCCAAGACAATCTCCACAGGGGTGACTATGGCTACACCTTC
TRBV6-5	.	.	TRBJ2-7	CASSYRVSYEQYF	TGTGCCAGCAGTTACCGGGTATCCTACGAGCAGTACTTC
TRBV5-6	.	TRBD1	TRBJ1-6	CASRDRTGDNSPLHF	TGTGCCAGCAGGGATCGGACAGGGGATAATTCACCCCTCCACTTT
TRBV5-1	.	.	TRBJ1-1	CASSPGGSSIEAFF	TGCGCCAGCAGCCCGGGGGGGAGTTCCATTGAAGCTTTCTTT
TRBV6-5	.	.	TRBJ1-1	CASSQGMNTEAFF	TGTGCCAGCAGCCAGGGGATGAACACTGAAGCTTTCTTT
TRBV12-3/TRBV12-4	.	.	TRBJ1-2	CASSLGEWYGYTF	TGTGCCAGCAGTTTGGGGGAGTGGTATGGCTACACCTTC
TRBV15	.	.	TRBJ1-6	CATSRSRNSPLHF	TGTGCCACCAGCAGATCCAGGAATTCACCCCTCCACTTT
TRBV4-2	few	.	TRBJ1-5	CASSQKGGFSNQPQHF	TGTGCCAGCAGCCAAAAGGGAGGGTTCAGCAATCAGCCCCAGCATTTT
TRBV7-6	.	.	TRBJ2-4	CASSLRRGSLAKNIQYF	TGTGCCAGCAGCTTAAGGAGAGGCTCCCTAGCCAAAAACATTCAGTACTTC
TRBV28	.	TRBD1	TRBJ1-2	CASSRTGLGPNYGYTF	TGTGCCAGCAGTAGGACAGGCTTGGGACCTAACTATGGCTACACCTTC
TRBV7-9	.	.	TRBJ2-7	CAILSPTVHGGGEQYF	TGTGCCATCCTATCGCCGACAGTCCACGGGGGAGGCGAGCAGTACTTC
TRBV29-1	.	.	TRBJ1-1	CSVEKHHGRNTEAFF	TGCAGCGTTGAAAAGCACCATGGGAGGAACACTGAAGCTTTCTTT
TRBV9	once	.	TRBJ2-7	CASSLNPAAGPSPYEQYF	TGTGCCAGCAGCCTCAACCCCGCCGCAGGGCCCTCGCCCTACGAGCAGTACTTC
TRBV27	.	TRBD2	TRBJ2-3	CASSLRLAGGPDTQYF	TGTGCCAGCAGTTTAAGACTAGCGGGGGGGCCAGATACGCAGTATTTT
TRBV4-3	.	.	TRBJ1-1	CASSQDRVANTEAFF	TGCGCCAGCAGCCAAGATCGGGTTGCGAACACTGAAGCTTTCTTT
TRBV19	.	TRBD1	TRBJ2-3	CASSIDRTGDSTDTQYF	TGTGCCAGTAGTATAGACCGGACAGGGGATAGCACAGATACGCAGTATTTT
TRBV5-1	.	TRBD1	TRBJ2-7	CASSRGTEYEQYF	TGCGCCAGCAGCAGAGGGACAGAGTACGAGCAGTACTTC
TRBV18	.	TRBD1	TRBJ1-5	CASSNGDRGRGNQPQHF	TGTGCCAGCTCAAACGGGGACAGGGGGCGAGGCAATCAGCCCCAGCATTTT
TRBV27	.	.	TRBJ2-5	CASSYQGGRETQYF	TGTGCCAGCAGTTATCAAGGAGGCCGGGAGACCCAGTACTTC
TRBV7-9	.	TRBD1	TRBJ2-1	CASTPGTGGKNEQFF	TGTGCCAGCACTCCCGGGACAGGGGGCAAGAATGAGCAGTTCTTC
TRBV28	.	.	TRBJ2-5	CASSLGGQETQYF	TGTGCCAGCAGTTTGGGCGGACAAGAGACCCAGTACTTC
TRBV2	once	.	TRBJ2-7	CASRYNHRVEQYF	TGTGCCAGCAGGTACAACCACAGGGTCGAGCAGTACTTC
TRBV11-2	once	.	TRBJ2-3	CASSLDYTDTQYF	TGTGCCAGCAGCTTAGACTACACAGATACGCAGTATTTT
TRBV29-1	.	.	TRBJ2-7	CSVVGDYEQYF	TGCAGCGTTGTCGGGGACTACGAGCAGTACTTC
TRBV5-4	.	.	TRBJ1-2	CASSKDSRETGYTF	TGTGCCAGCAGCAAGGACAGCCGTGAGACCGGCTACACCTTC
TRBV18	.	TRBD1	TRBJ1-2	CASSPTGGTGQIPGGYTF	TGTGCCAGCTCACCCACCGGGGGAACGGGACAGATCCCTGGGGGCTACACCTTC
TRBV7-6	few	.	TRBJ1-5	CASSLRSGVANQPQHF	TGTGCCAGCAGCTTGAGGTCAGGGGTGGCCAATCAGCCCCAGCATTTT
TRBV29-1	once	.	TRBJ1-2	CSGPRQNQNYGYTF	TGCAGCGGACCCAGACAGAACCAAAACTATGGCTACACCTTC
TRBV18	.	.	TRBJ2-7	CASSASLDTPERAGEQYF	TGTGCCAGCTCAGCATCCCTGGACACCCCAGAGAGGGCGGGCGAGCAGTACTTC
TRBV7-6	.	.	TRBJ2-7	CASSLEGDDYEQYF	TGTGCCAGCAGCTTAGAAGGGGACGACTACGAGCAGTACTTC
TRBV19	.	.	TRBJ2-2	CASSGAFALGSGELFF	TGTGCCAGTAGTGGCGCTTTTGCGTTAGGGTCCGGGGAGCTGTTTTTT
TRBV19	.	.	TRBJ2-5	CASSMGGGAGTQYF	TGTGCCAGTAGTATGGGGGGGGGCGCTGGGACCCAGTACTTC
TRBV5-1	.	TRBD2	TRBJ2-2	CASSSGLAGGTNTGELFF	TGCGCCAGCAGCTCAGGACTCGCGGGGGGGACGAACACCGGGGAGCTGTTTTTT
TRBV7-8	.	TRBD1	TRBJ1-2	CASSFRKKTGGFGYTF	TGTGCCAGCAGCTTCAGGAAAAAGACAGGGGGCTTTGGCTACACCTTC
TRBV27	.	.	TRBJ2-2	CASSFNPVNTGELFF	TGTGCCAGCAGTTTCAATCCCGTGAACACCGGGGAGCTGTTTTTT
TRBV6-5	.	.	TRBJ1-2	CASSSGFRNYGYTF	TGTGCCAGCAGCTCAGGGTTCCGTAACTATGGCTACACCTTC
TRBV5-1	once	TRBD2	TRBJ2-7	CASSAGGHPLEEQYF	TGCGCCAGCAGCGCGGGAGGACACCCCTTAGAAGAGCAGTACTTC
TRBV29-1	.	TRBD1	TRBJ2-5	CSVAGTGGLQETQYF	TGCAGCGTGGCTGGGACAGGGGGATTACAAGAGACCCAGTACTTC